This TCR beta chain was recorded in a study of blood T cell dynamics during melanoma immunotherapy. General study points: Disease-control patients' PBMC repertoires became either more clonal or more diverse at W3.

For this clone: Its antigen is currently unknown.

Time point in this sample: pre-treatment baseline. Patients with prior systemic cancer treatment, concomitant immunosuppressants, or other active malignancies were excluded. A fixed DNA input of about 350 ng was used per bulk PBMC sample. Libraries were prepared by immunoSEQ multiplex PCR; TCRdb keeps only in-frame clonotypes and omits some of them. Here the sample spans 8,000 to 10,000 clones, approximately 90% being singletons. The CDR3 spans 14 residues. CDR1 MNHEY and CDR2 SMNVEV come from the germline V gene (reference sequence). The junction had 2 bases not matched to a gene; V was cut back by 8 bases and J by 2 bases.

Source: blood, taken from a patient treated with checkpoint blockade. The gene calls are TRBV27 and TRBJ2-1; TRBD2 matches at 11 bases. This TCR was sampled from a human donor with melanoma. The DNA of the CDR3 is TGTGCCAGCGGGGGACTAGCGGCCTACAATGAGCAGTTCTTC. This sequence encodes CASGGLAAYNEQFF.